The 21 T cell receptor beta chains below come from one sample, sequenced in a study of T cells after yellow fever vaccination. TCRdb re-analysed the 5' RACE reads in MiXCR, keeping a single row per CDR3 protein. The table shows about 210,000 distinct CDR3 sequences, with 3% to 3.5% occurring only once. The sequenced sample was CD4+ T cells sorted from PBMCs, obtained 10 days after the yellow fever booster vaccination. The origin of the receptors is a man younger than 35 who received the YFV17D yellow fever vaccine.

This clonotype was observed at least ten times. The chain has TRBV20-1 and TRBJ2-3, with D maybe TRBD2 (5 bases). The CDR3 is 14 residues long. V was trimmed by 3 bases and J by 0 bases, leaving 10 bases between them. Germline V gives CDR1 DFQATT, CDR2 SNEGSKA (reference sequence). DNA for the CDR3: TGCAGTGCTAGGTCCAGCGGTAGCACAGATACGCAGTATTTT. It translates to CSARSSGSTDTQYF.

This clonotype came up many times. This chain uses TRBV6-5 with TRBJ2-5; either TRBD1 or TRBD2 may fit D (6 bases each). Trimming shortened V by 2 bases and J by 4 bases, and 11 bases separated the two germline ends. This CDR3 has 14 amino acids. Germline V gives CDR1 MNHEY, CDR2 SVGAGI. Here the CDR3 reads CASSYNGGPETQYF. CDR3 nucleotide sequence: TGTGCCAGCAGTTACAACGGGGGCCCAGAGACCCAGTACTTC.

The genes are TRBV30 and TRBJ1-2; D is perhaps TRBD1 (5 bases). Trimming cost V 2 bases and J 6 bases, with 19 bases left between them. The CDR3 covers 15 residues. Germline CDR1 GTSNPN, CDR2 SVGIG (reference sequence). DNA for the CDR3: TGTGCCTGGAGTTTTGACCCCCTGGGAGGGGATGGCTACACCTTC. This sequence encodes CAWSFDPLGGDGYTF.

This clonotype was found many times. This chain connects TRBV7-9 to TRBJ2-1; 7 bases agree with TRBD1. In germline, CDR1 is SEHNR, CDR2 FQNEAQ (reference sequence). This CDR3 has 15 residues. J was trimmed by 5 bases and V by 1 base; bases with no gene match: 5. CDR3 nucleotides: TGTGCCAGCAGCTTAGTAGGGACAGCAAACAATGAGCAGTTCTTC. Translation: CASSLVGTANNEQFF. The variable domain in full, completed from reference TRBV7-9 and TRBJ2-1, reads DTGVSQNPRHKITKRGQNVTFRCDPISEHNRLYWYRQTLGQGPEFLTYFQNEAQLEKSRLLSDRFSAERPKGSFSTLEIQRTEQGDSAMYLCASSLVGTANNEQFFGPGTRLTVL.

This clonotype is labeled medium-sized. The V and J genes are TRBV15 and TRBJ2-7, with a possible D match to TRBD2 (6 bases). The length of the CDR3 is 15 residues. V was pared by 4 bases and J by 6 bases, with 19 bases between. In germline, CDR1 is LNHNV, CDR2 YYDKDF (reference sequence). The CDR3 region is CATSTGGEGLSEQYF. CDR3 sequence (DNA): TGTGCCACCAGCACGGGCGGGGAAGGGCTAAGCGAGCAGTACTTC.

The sample holds many counts of this clonotype. This chain links TRBV12-3 or TRBV12-4 with TRBJ1-1, with D unresolved. CDR3 length: 14 amino acids. V lost 6 bases, J lost 4 bases, and 15 bases lay in between. DNA of the CDR3: TGTGCCAGCAGGCCCGCGCCGGGTGGCACTGAAGCTTTCTTT. Translating it yields CASRPAPGGTEAFF.

This chain uses TRBV2 with TRBJ1-3, with D unclear. The germline V gene has CDR1 SNHLY and CDR2 FYNNEI. V was shortened by 3 bases and J by 0 bases, with 9 bases between the two germline ends. CDR3 length: 15 residues. CDR3 DNA: TGTGCCAGCAGTGAGGGCAGAGTCTCTGGAAACACCATATATTTT. It codes for CASSEGRVSGNTIYF.

This clonotype is classed as medium-sized (0.01 to 0.1%). This chain connects TRBV20-1 to TRBJ2-7; D possibly corresponds to TRBD2 (5 bases). Germline V gene sequence: CDR1 DFQATT, CDR2 SNEGSKA (reference sequence). Trimming stripped 2 bases from V and 0 bases from J, with 14 bases between. The CDR3 spans 15 residues. The CDR3 nucleotides read TGCAGTGCTAGACCCGGACTGTTGAGCTCCTACGAGCAGTACTTC. Translating gives CSARPGLLSSYEQYF.

This clonotype has more than one count but fewer than ten. The V gene is TRBV7-2, the J gene TRBJ2-2; D remains ambiguous. The CDR3 spans 15 residues. The V gene's germline CDR1 is SGHTA and CDR2 FQGNSA. The germline V and J ends were trimmed by 1 base and 5 bases, with 11 bases remaining between them. CDR3 sequence reads: CASSLVVGITGELFF. The DNA of the CDR3 is TGTGCCAGCAGCTTAGTAGTGGGAATAACCGGGGAGCTGTTTTTT.

Only a few counts were recorded for this clonotype. The genes are TRBV12-3 or TRBV12-4 and TRBJ2-1; D may be TRBD1 or TRBD2 (6 bases each). The V and J ends lost 6 bases and 7 bases respectively, with 19 bases between them. The CDR3 is made up of 15 amino acids. CDR3 coding DNA: TGTGCCAGCAGGAGGAGGGACACCGTTTTTAATGAGCAGTTCTTC. This sequence encodes CASRRRDTVFNEQFF.

In this sample, this clonotype turned up many times. This chain uses TRBV12-3 or TRBV12-4 with TRBJ2-1; TRBD2 might be the D (6 bases). Deletions cut 7 bases from V and 6 bases from J, with 13 bases between. The CDR3 is 13 residues long. CDR3 region: CASTSGVFNEQFF. In DNA, the CDR3 is TGTGCCAGCACTTCGGGGGTCTTCAATGAGCAGTTCTTC.

This clonotype was found a few times. The chain employs TRBV2 and TRBJ1-1; D unclear. The germline V gene encodes CDR1 SNHLY and CDR2 FYNNEI. V was pared by 7 bases and J by 4 bases, with 16 bases between. The CDR3 is made up of 14 amino acids. The CDR3 sequence is CASNPRAHGTEAFF. The CDR3 DNA reads TGTGCCAGCAATCCCCGCGCTCATGGCACTGAAGCTTTCTTT.

The sample holds a few counts of this clonotype. The chain links TRBV20-1 to TRBJ1-1; TRBD1 agrees at 7 bases. Germline values: CDR1 DFQATT, CDR2 SNEGSKA (reference sequence). CDR3 length: 15 amino acids. Trimming took 1 base from V and 6 from J; bases not matched to a gene: 11. CDR3 residues: CSARVPDRDYAEAFF. CDR3 DNA sequence: TGCAGTGCTAGAGTCCCAGACAGGGATTACGCTGAAGCTTTCTTT.

This clonotype was picked up many times. This chain uses TRBV12-3 or TRBV12-4 with TRBJ2-1; D gene uncertain. The V and J ends lost 5 bases and 2 bases respectively, with 10 bases between them. The CDR3 sequence is 14 residues long. The CDR3: CASSGSVTYNEQFF. For the CDR3, the DNA is TGTGCCAGCAGTGGAAGCGTGACCTACAATGAGCAGTTCTTC.

This clonotype came up a few times. V is TRBV24-1 and J is TRBJ1-4, with 7 bases aligning to TRBD1. From germline, CDR1 is KGHDR and CDR2 SFDVKD. The V and J ends lost 3 bases and 3 bases, in that order; junction bases with no gene match: 3. The CDR3 covers 15 residues. The CDR3 sequence: CATSDRGQPNEKLFF. The CDR3 nucleotides are TGTGCCACCAGTGATCGGGGACAGCCTAATGAAAAACTGTTTTTT.

This chain joins TRBV12-3 or TRBV12-4 and TRBJ1-6; 8 bases are shared with TRBD1. This CDR3 has 15 residues. After removal of 6 bases from V and 7 bases from J, the junction contained 8 bases not matched to a gene. The CDR3 sequence: CASRIRTGNNSPLHF. CDR3 sequence (DNA): TGTGCCAGCAGGATACGGACAGGGAACAATTCACCCCTCCACTTT.

The chain couples TRBV19 to TRBJ1-5; D gene ambiguous. V gave up 3 bases and J gave up 6 bases, with 15 bases separating them. This CDR3 has 15 amino acids. CDR1 and CDR2 from the germline V gene are LNHDA and SQIVND (reference sequence). CDR3 DNA sequence: TGTGCCAGTAGTATTTGGGGTCGGAAAGGTCAGCCCCAGCATTTT. As protein: CASSIWGRKGQPQHF.

In its sample, this clonotype was seen a few times. The rearrangement joins TRBV7-9 to TRBJ1-6, with D possibly TRBD1 on 6 matching bases. The CDR3 is made up of 16 amino acids. Trimming took 10 bases from V and 5 from J, leaving 21 bases between them. Per the germline V gene, CDR1 is SEHNR and CDR2 is FQNEAQ (reference sequence). The CDR3 is CATDPDGGRHNSPLHF. CDR3 coding DNA: TGTGCCACCGACCCGGACGGGGGGCGCCATAATTCACCCCTCCACTTT.

In its sample, this clonotype was seen a few times. V is TRBV5-1 and J is TRBJ1-1; D is unclear. The CDR3 consists of 12 residues. Looked up from germline, CDR1 is SGHRS and CDR2 is YFSETQ. V lost 1 base, J lost 7 bases, and 8 bases lay in between. The CDR3 DNA reads as TGCGCCAGCAGCTTGATTCCAGATGAAGCTTTCTTT. Encoded protein: CASSLIPDEAFF.

This clonotype was recorded at least ten times. CDR3 in amino acids: CASSPGNPGNTIYF. For the CDR3, the DNA is TGTGCCAGCAGCCCAGGGAATCCTGGAAACACCATATATTTT. The chain is built from TRBV9 and TRBJ1-3; TRBD1 is a possible D gene (5 bases). The V end lost 4 bases, the J end lost 2 bases, and 10 bases lay between the germline ends. The CDR3 length is 14 residues. In germline, CDR1 is SGDLS, CDR2 YYNGEE.

This clonotype occurred a few times. CDR3 amino acids: CASSLLIYNEQFF. CDR3 in DNA: TGCGCCAGCAGCTTGTTGATATACAATGAGCAGTTCTTC. The chain joins TRBV5-1 to TRBJ2-1, with D unresolved. Germline-derived CDR1 and CDR2 are SGHRS and YFSETQ. V lost 1 base to trimming and J lost 4 bases, with 6 bases between them. This CDR3 has 13 amino acids.